Listed below are T cell receptor beta chains from one sample, sequenced in a study of T cells in Graves' hyperthyroidism and ophthalmopathy. TCRdb fed the multiplex PCR reads into MiXCR, producing one record per CDR3 protein. Found here are nearly 750,000 distinct CDR3 sequences, around a third of them singletons; the top ten hold around 30%. Sequenced material: blood. The receptors shown here come from a woman aged 40 to 55 with Graves' hyperthyroidism. Both conserved end residues are part of each CDR3. A D gene is named only where the DNA matches it firmly. For some rows the clone size is stated as once, few or many, or as a class when expanded; others skip it.

>TRBD1|TRBJ1-2|NA|TRBV7-2
TGTGCCAGCAGGGGGAGACAGGGGGAGGGCTACACCTTC
CASRGRQGEGYTF
>NA|TRBJ1-4|NA|TRBV7-2
TGTGCCAGCAGCCCACCCGGGACGGTGGGTGAAAAACTGTTTTTT
CASSPPGTVGEKLFF
>NA|TRBJ1-1|NA|TRBV20-1
TGCAGTGCTAGATATCCAGGACGCTCAATGAACACTGAAGCTTTCTTT
CSARYPGRSMNTEAFF
>TRBD1|TRBJ1-1|few|TRBV7-9
TGTGCCAGCAGCTCTGGACAGGGGTCCACTGAAGCTTTCTTT
CASSSGQGSTEAFF
>NA|TRBJ2-2|few|TRBV7-3
TGTGCCAGCAGCTTAAACTTGGTCACCGGGGAGCTGTTTTTT
CASSLNLVTGELFF
>NA|TRBJ1-1|NA|TRBV4-3
TGCGCCAGCAGCCCTGGACGGGCGAACACTGAAGCTTTCTTT
CASSPGRANTEAFF
>NA|TRBJ2-2|once|TRBV7-9
TGCGCCAGCAGCCAGGAATTTAGGGGGGGCGGGGAGCTGTTTTTT
CASSQEFRGGGELFF
>NA|TRBJ2-3|NA|TRBV10-3
TGTGCCATCAGTGAGGACAGAACGACAGATACGCAGTATTTT
CAISEDRTTDTQYF
>TRBD1|TRBJ2-7|many|TRBV6-2/TRBV6-3
TGTGCCAGCAGTTACCCCCTGACAGGGTTCCACGAGCAGTACTTC
CASSYPLTGFHEQYF
>NA|TRBJ2-5|NA|TRBV6-6
TGTGCCAGCAGTTACTTGGGCAGGTGGGAGACCCAGTACTTC
CASSYLGRWETQYF
>TRBD1|TRBJ2-7|many|TRBV6-5
TGTGCCAGCAGCTCGTCCGGGACAGGGGGCCTCGAGCAGTACTTC
CASSSSGTGGLEQYF
>NA|TRBJ1-6|few|TRBV20-1
TGCAGTGCTCGCACCGGGACAACCGATTCACCCCTCCACTTT
CSARTGTTDSPLHF
>NA|TRBJ1-1|many|TRBV7-9
TGTGCCAGCAGCGTGGGGAGCCAGCGGAACACTGAAGCTTTCTTT
CASSVGSQRNTEAFF
>TRBD1|TRBJ2-2|NA|TRBV24-1
TGTGCCACGAGATCCACAGGGGGCACCGGGGAGCTGTTTTTT
CATRSTGGTGELFF
>NA|TRBJ1-1|many|TRBV7-9
TGTGCCAGCAGCTCAGGGACGTTCACTGAAGCTTTCTTT
CASSSGTFTEAFF
>NA|TRBJ1-2|NA|TRBV12-3/TRBV12-4
TGTGCCAGCAGTACCCCTGGGACTGAGGGCTATGGCTACACCTTC
CASSTPGTEGYGYTF